These 9 T cell receptor beta chains share one sample of origin, sequenced in a study of T cell responses to AZD1222 COVID-19 vaccine. This table comes from immunoSEQ multiplex PCR, and its TCRdb copy is limited to in-frame clones, with some not included. Among 130,000 to 150,000 clones listed, 85% to 95% were seen once. The source material was peripheral blood, sampled after recovery from COVID-19. Receptors originate from an adult who had recovered from COVID-19.

This chain uses TRBV2 with TRBJ1-1; tentatively, D is TRBD1 (6 bases). The germline V gene encodes CDR1 SNHLY and CDR2 FYNNEI. This CDR3 region has 13 residues. V lost 11 bases, J lost 6 bases, and 19 bases lay in between. DNA of the CDR3: TGTGCCGGACACAGGGAGGTTTCGGCTGAAGCTTTCTTT. The encoded protein is CAGHREVSAEAFF.

V gene TRBV4-1 combines with J gene TRBJ1-2, with TRBD1 identical over 7 bases. There are 14 residues in the CDR3. The V segment lost 1 base and the J segment 7 bases; nucleotides outside the gene matches: 6. The germline V gene has CDR1 MGHRA and CDR2 YSYEKL. The DNA of the CDR3 is TGCGCCAGCAGCCAAGTCACCAGGGGGTCTGGCTACACCTTC. It yields the protein CASSQVTRGSGYTF.

V gene TRBV7-3 combines with J gene TRBJ2-1; maybe TRBD2 (6 bases). Germline CDR1 SGHTA, CDR2 FQGTGA. V was trimmed by 5 bases and J by 14 bases, leaving 16 bases between them. The CDR3 length is 12 residues. The CDR3 bases are TGTGCCAGCAGCCCCCTAGGGGAGGCAGAGTTCTTC. Its protein product is CASSPLGEAEFF.

This clone has a single count. The J gene is TRBJ1-6, the V gene TRBV11-2; 9 nucleotides agree with TRBD1. Germline V gene data show CDR1 as SGHAT and CDR2 as FQNNGV. V lost 4 bases to trimming and J lost 10 bases; unmatched junction nucleotides: 8. The CDR3 spans 15 residues. For the CDR3, the DNA is TGTGCCAGCAGCTACTCCGGGACAGGGCAATCACCCCTCCACTTT. It specifies CASSYSGTGQSPLHF.

J is TRBJ2-3 and V is TRBV5-1, with unresolved D. The germline CDR1 and CDR2 sequences are SGHRS and YFSETQ. Trimming took off 4 bases at V and 6 bases at J, with 12 bases between the two ends. CDR3 size: 13 residues. The CDR3 region has the DNA TGCGCCAGCAGCGCGACCGTCACGGATACGCAGTATTTT. Amino acid sequence: CASSATVTDTQYF.

V and J are TRBV19 and TRBJ1-5, with D unclear. CDR1 and CDR2 (germline): LNHDA, SQIVND (reference sequence). The CDR3 covers 14 residues. V lost 2 bases and J lost 0, with 5 bases in between. CDR3 region: CASSIQFSNQPQHF. DNA for the CDR3: TGTGCCAGTAGTATACAATTTAGCAATCAGCCCCAGCATTTT. The variable domain in full, completed from reference TRBV19 and TRBJ1-5, reads DGGITQSPKYLFRKEGQNVTLSCEQNLNHDAMYWYRQDPGQGLRLIYYSQIVNDFQKGDIAEGYSVSREKKESFPLTVTSAQKNPTAFYLCASSIQFSNQPQHFGDGTRLSIL.

V and J are TRBV27 and TRBJ2-1; 8 nucleotides line up with TRBD2. The CDR3 is 14 amino acids. Germline values: CDR1 MNHEY, CDR2 SMNVEV (reference sequence). The J segment lost 6 bases and the V segment lost 7 bases, leaving 8 bases of the junction unmatched. CDR3 residues: CASTLGTRLNEQFF. The CDR3 nucleotides read TGTGCCAGCACCCTCGGGACTAGGCTCAATGAGCAGTTCTTC.

V gene TRBV28 combines with J gene TRBJ1-3; TRBD1 might be the D (5 bases). Trimming took 7 bases from V and 1 from J, leaving 17 bases between them. CDR3 length: 16 residues. Germline CDR1 MDHEN, CDR2 SYDVKM. DNA for the CDR3: TGTGCCAGCACCTCGGCCCATGGGGGATCTGGAAACACCATATATTTT. It specifies CASTSAHGGSGNTIYF.

The J gene is TRBJ1-1, the V gene TRBV6-5; 7 bases are shared with TRBD1. The CDR3 sequence is 12 residues long. Germline CDR1 reads MNHEY; CDR2 reads SVGAGI. Trimming cost V 8 bases and J 10 bases; bases outside gene matches: 10. Written as DNA, the CDR3 is TGTGCCAGCCGCGACAGGGAGGGCCCAGCTTTCTTT. As protein: CASRDREGPAFF.